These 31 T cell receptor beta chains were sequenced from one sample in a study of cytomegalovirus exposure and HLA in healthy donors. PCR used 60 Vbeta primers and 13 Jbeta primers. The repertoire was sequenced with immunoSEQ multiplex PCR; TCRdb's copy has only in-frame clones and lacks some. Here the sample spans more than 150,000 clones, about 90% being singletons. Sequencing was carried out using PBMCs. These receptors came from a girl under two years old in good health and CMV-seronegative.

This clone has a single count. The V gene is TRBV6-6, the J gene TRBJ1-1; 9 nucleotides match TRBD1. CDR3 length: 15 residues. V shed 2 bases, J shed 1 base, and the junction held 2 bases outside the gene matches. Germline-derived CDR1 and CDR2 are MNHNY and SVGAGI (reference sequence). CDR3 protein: CASSYGQGRNTEAFF. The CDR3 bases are TGTGCCAGCAGTTACGGACAGGGGCGGAACACTGAAGCTTTCTTT.

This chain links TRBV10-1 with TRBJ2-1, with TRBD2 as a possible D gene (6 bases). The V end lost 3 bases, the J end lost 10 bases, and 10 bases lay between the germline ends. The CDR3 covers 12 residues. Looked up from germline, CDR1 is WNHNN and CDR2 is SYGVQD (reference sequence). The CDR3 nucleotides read TGCGCCAGCAGTGAAGCCGGAGGGGAGCAGTTCTTC. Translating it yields CASSEAGGEQFF.

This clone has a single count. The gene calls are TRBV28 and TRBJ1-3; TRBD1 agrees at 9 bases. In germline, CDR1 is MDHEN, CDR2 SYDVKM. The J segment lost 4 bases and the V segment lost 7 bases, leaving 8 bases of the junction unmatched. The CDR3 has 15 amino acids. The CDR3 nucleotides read TGTGCCAGCACCAAAGCCGGGACAGGGGGAAACACCATATATTTT. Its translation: CASTKAGTGGNTIYF. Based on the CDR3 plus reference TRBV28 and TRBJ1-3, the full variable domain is DVKVTQSSRYLVKRTGEKVFLECVQDMDHENMFWYRQDPGLGLRLIYFSYDVKMKEKGDIPEGYSVSREKKERFSLILESASTNQTSMYLCASTKAGTGGNTIYFGEGSWLTVV.

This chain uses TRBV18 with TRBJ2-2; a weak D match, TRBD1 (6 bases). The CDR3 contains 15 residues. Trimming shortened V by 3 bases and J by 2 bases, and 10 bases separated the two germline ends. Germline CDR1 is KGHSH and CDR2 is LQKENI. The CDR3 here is CASSPTGINTGELFF. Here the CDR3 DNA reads TGTGCCAGCTCACCTACAGGGATCAACACCGGGGAGCTGTTTTTT.

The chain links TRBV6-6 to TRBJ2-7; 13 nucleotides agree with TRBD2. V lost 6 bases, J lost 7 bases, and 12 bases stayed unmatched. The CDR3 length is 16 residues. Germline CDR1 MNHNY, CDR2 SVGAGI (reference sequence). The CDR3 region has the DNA TGTGCCAGCAGCTATACCGGACTAGCGGGGGACGGAGAGCAGTACTTC. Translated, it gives CASSYTGLAGDGEQYF.

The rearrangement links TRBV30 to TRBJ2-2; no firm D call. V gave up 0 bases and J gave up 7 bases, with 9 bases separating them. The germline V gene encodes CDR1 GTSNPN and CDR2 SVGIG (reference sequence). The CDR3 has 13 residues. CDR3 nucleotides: TGTGCCTGGAGTGTCGGGTTCGGCGGGGAGCTGTTTTTT. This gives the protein CAWSVGFGGELFF.

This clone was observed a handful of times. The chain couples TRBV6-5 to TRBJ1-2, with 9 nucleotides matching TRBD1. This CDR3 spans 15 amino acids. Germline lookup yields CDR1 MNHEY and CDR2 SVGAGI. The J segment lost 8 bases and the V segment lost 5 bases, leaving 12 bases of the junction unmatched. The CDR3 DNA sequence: TGTGCCAGCAGTACCCGGGACAGGGAATCGCGGGGCTACACCTTC. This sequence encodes CASSTRDRESRGYTF.

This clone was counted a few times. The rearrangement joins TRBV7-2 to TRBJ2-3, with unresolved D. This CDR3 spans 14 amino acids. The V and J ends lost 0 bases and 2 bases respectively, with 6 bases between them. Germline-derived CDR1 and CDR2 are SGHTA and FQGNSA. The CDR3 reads CASSLATTTDTQYF. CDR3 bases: TGTGCCAGCAGCTTAGCGACAACCACAGATACGCAGTATTTT.

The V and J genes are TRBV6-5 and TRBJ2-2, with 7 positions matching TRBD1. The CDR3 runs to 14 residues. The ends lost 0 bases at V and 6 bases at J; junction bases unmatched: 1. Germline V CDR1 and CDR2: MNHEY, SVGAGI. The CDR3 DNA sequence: TGTGCCAGCAGTTACTCAGGGGGCGCCGGGGAGCTGTTTTTT. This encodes CASSYSGGAGELFF.

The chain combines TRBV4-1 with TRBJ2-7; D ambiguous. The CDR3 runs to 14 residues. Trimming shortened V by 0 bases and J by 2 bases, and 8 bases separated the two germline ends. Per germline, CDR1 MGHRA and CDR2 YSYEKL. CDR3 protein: CASSQETGPYEQYF. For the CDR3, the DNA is TGCGCCAGCAGCCAAGAAACCGGTCCCTACGAGCAGTACTTC.

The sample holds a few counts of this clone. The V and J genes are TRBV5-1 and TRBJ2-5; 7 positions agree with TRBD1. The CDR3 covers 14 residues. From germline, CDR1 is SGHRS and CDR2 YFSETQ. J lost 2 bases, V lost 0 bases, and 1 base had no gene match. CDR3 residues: CASSLGQGQETQYF. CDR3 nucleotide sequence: TGCGCCAGCAGCTTGGGACAGGGTCAAGAGACCCAGTACTTC.

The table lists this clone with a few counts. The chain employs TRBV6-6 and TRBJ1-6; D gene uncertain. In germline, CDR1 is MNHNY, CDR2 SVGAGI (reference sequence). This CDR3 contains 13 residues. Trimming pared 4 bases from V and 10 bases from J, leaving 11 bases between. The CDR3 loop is CASSSGISSPLHF. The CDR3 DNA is TGTGCCAGCAGTTCTGGCATATCATCACCCCTCCACTTT.

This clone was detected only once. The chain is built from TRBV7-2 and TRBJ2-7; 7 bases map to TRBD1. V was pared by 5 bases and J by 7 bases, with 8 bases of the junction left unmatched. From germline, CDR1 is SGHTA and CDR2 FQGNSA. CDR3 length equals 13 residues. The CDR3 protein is CASSAGTAREQYF. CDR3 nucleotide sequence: TGTGCCAGCAGCGCTGGGACAGCACGGGAGCAGTACTTC.

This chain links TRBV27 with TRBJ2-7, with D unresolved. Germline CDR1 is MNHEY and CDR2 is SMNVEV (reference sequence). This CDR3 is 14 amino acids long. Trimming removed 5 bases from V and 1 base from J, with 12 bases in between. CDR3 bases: TGTGCCAGCAGTCATAGACTCTTTTCCTACGAGCAGTACTTC. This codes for CASSHRLFSYEQYF.

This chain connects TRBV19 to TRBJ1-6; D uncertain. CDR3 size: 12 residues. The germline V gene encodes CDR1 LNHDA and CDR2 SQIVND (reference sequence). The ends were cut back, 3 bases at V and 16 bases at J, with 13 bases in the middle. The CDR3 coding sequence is TGTGCCAGTAGTATGAGGAGTAGCGGGCTCCACTTT. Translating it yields CASSMRSSGLHF. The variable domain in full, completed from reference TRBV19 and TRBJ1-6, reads DGGITQSPKYLFRKEGQNVTLSCEQNLNHDAMYWYRQDPGQGLRLIYYSQIVNDFQKGDIAEGYSVSREKKESFPLTVTSAQKNPTAFYLCASSMRSSGLHFGNGTRLTVT.

The CDR3: CASSQGSGKSSGNTIYF. CDR3 DNA: TGCGCCAGCAGCCAAGGGTCAGGGAAGTCCTCTGGAAACACCATATATTTT. V usage is TRBV4-3 and J usage is TRBJ1-3, with D perhaps matching TRBD1 (5 bases). CDR3 length: 17 residues. Trimming stripped 1 base from V and 0 bases from J, with 13 bases between. Germline V gene sequence: CDR1 LGHNA, CDR2 YSLEER.

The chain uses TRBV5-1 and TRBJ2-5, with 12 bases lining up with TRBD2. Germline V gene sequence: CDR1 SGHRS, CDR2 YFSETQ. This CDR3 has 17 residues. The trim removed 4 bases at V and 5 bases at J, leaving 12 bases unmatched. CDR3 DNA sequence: TGCGCCAGCAGCCGGAGGACTAGCGGGACATACTGGGAGACCCAGTACTTC. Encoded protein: CASSRRTSGTYWETQYF. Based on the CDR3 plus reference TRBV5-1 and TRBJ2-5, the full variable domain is KAGVTQTPRYLIKTRGQQVTLSCSPISGHRSVSWYQQTPGQGLQFLFEYFSETQRNKGNFPGRFSGRQFSNSRSEMNVSTLELGDSALYLCASSRRTSGTYWETQYFGPGTRLLVL.

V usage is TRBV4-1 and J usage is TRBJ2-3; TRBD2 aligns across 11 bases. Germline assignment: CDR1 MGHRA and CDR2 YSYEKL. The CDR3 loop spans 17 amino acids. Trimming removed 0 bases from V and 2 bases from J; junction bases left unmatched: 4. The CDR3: CASSQDRTSGFTDTQYF. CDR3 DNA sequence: TGCGCCAGCAGCCAAGATAGGACTAGCGGGTTCACAGATACGCAGTATTTT.

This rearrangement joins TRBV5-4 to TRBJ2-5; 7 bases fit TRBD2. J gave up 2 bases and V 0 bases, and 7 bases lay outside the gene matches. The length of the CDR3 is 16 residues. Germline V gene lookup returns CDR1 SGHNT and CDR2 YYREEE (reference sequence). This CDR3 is CASSLGVNGRQETQYF. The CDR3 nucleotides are TGTGCCAGCAGCTTGGGGGTAAACGGGAGGCAAGAGACCCAGTACTTC.

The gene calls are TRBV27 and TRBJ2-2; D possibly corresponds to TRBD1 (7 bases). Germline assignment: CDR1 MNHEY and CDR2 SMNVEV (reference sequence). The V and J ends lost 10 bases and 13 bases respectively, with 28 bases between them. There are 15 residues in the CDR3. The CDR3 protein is CATRRRDSDRLGLFF. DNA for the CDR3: TGTGCCACCCGACGGAGGGACAGTGACCGTCTGGGGCTGTTTTTT.

The CDR3, as DNA: TGCAGCGTAATTGGACAGGCGACGTACTATGGCTACACCTTC. Residues: CSVIGQATYYGYTF. The chain uses TRBV29-1 and TRBJ1-2; 7 bases align to TRBD1. Germline-derived CDR1 and CDR2 are SQVTM and ANQGSEA. Trimming cost V 6 bases and J 3 bases; bases outside gene matches: 10. The CDR3 loop spans 14 amino acids.

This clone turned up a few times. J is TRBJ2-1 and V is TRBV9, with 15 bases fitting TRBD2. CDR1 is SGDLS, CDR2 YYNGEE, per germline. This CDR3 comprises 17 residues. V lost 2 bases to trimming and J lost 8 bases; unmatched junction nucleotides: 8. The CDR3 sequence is CASSVSGTSGRRDEQFF. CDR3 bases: TGTGCCAGCAGCGTTAGTGGGACTAGCGGGAGGCGGGATGAGCAGTTCTTC. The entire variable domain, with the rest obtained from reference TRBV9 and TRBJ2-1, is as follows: DSGVTQTPKHLITATGQRVTLRCSPRSGDLSVYWYQQSLDQGLQFLIQYYNGEERAKGNILERFSAQQFPDLHSELNLSSLELGDSALYFCASSVSGTSGRRDEQFFGPGTRLTVL.

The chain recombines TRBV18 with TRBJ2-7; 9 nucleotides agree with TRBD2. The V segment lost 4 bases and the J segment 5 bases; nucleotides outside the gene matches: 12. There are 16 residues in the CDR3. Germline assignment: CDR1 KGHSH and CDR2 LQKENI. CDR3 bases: TGTGCCAGCTCACTAAGTGTAGGACTAGCGCCCCACGAGCAGTACTTC. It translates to CASSLSVGLAPHEQYF.

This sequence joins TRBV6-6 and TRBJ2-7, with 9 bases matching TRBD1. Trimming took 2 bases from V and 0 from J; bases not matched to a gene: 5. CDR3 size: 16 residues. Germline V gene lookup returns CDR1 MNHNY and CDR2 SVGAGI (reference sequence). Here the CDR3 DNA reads TGTGCCAGCAGTTACGGCGGGACAGGGCTCTCCTACGAGCAGTACTTC. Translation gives CASSYGGTGLSYEQYF.

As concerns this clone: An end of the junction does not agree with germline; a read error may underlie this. CDR3 in amino acids: CSSSPLTSPSSFGEQYF. The CDR3 DNA reads as TGTTCCAGCAGCCCCCTGACTAGCCCGTCCTCCTTCGGCGAGCAGTACTTC. The chain has TRBV7-9 and TRBJ2-7; 7 nucleotides align to TRBD2. The CDR3 is 17 amino acids. CDR1 and CDR2 (germline): SEHNR, FQNEAQ (reference sequence). The whole variable domain, filled in from reference TRBV7-9 and TRBJ2-7, reads DTGVSQNPRHKITKRGQNVTFRCDPISEHNRLYWYRQTLGQGPEFLTYFQNEAQLEKSRLLSDRFSAERPKGSFSTLEIQRTEQGDSAMYLCSSSPLTSPSSFGEQYFGPGTRLTVT.

CDR3 loop: CASSNGWEKLFF. The CDR3 DNA sequence: TGTGCCAGCAGCAACGGTTGGGAAAAACTGTTTTTT. The chain recombines TRBV7-9 with TRBJ1-4, with D unclear. V was shortened by 5 bases and J by 8 bases, with 9 bases between the two germline ends. Germline V gene data show CDR1 as SEHNR and CDR2 as FQNEAQ (reference sequence). The CDR3 is 12 amino acids.

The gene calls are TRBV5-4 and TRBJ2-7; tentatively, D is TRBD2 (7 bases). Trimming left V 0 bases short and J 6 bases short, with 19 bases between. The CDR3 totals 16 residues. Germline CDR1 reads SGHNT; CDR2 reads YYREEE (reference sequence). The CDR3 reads CASSLARKGGAGEQYF. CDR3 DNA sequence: TGTGCCAGCAGCTTGGCTCGGAAGGGGGGGGCCGGCGAGCAGTACTTC.

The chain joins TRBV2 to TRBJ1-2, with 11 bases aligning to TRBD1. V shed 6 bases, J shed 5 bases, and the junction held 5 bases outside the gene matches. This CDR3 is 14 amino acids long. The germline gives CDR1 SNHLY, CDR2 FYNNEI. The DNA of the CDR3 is TGTGCCAGCAGATCCGGGACAGGGGGATATGGCTACACCTTC. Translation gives CASRSGTGGYGYTF.

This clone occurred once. The CDR3 spells CASSSSSGSYGYTF. The CDR3 DNA reads as TGTGCCAGCAGCTCCTCCAGCGGTTCCTATGGCTACACCTTC. The rearrangement uses TRBV9 and TRBJ1-2; D is unclear. Trimming pared 4 bases from V and 4 bases from J, leaving 14 bases between. Germline V gives CDR1 SGDLS, CDR2 YYNGEE. The CDR3 loop spans 14 amino acids. Supplemented by reference TRBV9 and TRBJ1-2, the full variable domain reads DSGVTQTPKHLITATGQRVTLRCSPRSGDLSVYWYQQSLDQGLQFLIQYYNGEERAKGNILERFSAQQFPDLHSELNLSSLELGDSALYFCASSSSSGSYGYTFGSGTRLTVV.

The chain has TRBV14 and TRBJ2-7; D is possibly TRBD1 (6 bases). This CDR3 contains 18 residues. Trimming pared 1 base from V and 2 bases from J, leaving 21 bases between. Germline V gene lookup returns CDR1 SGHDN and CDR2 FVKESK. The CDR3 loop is CASSQVELAGALTYEQYF. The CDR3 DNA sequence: TGTGCCAGCAGCCAAGTCGAACTCGCAGGGGCCCTCACCTACGAGCAGTACTTC. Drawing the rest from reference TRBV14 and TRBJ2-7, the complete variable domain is EAGVTQFPSHSVIEKGQTVTLRCDPISGHDNLYWYRRVMGKEIKFLLHFVKESKQDESGMPNNRFLAERTGGTYSTLKVQPAELEDSGVYFCASSQVELAGALTYEQYFGPGTRLTVT.

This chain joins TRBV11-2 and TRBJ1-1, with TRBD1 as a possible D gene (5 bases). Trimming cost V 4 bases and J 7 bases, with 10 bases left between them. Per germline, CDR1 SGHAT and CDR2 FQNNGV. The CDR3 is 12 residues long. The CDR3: CASSSWGREAFF. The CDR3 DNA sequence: TGTGCCAGCAGCTCTTGGGGCCGTGAAGCTTTCTTT.